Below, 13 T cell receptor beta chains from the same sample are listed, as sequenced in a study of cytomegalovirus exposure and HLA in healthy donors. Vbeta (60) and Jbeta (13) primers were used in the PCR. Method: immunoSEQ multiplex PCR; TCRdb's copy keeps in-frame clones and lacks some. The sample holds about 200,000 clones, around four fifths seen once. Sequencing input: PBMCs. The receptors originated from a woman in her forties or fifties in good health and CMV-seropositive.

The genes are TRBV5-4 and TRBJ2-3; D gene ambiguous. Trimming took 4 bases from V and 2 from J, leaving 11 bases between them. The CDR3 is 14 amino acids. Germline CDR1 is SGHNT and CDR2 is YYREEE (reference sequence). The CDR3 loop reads CASSRLAATDTQYF. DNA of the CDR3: TGTGCCAGCAGCCGACTGGCGGCCACAGATACGCAGTATTTT.

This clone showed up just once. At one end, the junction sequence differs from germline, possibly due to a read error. CDR3 region: CASTEELAGANEQFF. DNA for the CDR3: TGTGCCAGCACTGAAGAATTAGCGGGAGCGAATGAGCAGTTCTTC. The chain links TRBV2 to TRBJ2-1, with 9 bases matching TRBD2. CDR1 is SNHLY, CDR2 FYNNEI, per germline. CDR3 length: 15 amino acids.

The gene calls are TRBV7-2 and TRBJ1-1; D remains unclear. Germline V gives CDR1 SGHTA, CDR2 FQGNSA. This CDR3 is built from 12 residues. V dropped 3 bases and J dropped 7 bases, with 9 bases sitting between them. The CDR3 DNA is TGTGCCAGCAGCTTCAGCTACAGTGAAGCTTTCTTT. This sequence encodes CASSFSYSEAFF.

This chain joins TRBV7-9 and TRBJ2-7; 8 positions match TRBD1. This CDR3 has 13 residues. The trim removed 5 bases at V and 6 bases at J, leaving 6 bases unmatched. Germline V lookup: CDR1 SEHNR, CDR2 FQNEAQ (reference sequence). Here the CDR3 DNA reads TGTGCCAGCAGCGGAGACAGGGGCTCCGAGCAGTACTTC. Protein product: CASSGDRGSEQYF.

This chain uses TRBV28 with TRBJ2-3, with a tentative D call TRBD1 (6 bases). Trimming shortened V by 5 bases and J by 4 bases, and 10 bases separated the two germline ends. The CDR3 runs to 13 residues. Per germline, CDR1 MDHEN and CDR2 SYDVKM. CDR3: CASSVQGPDTQYF. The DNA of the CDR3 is TGTGCCAGCAGTGTACAGGGACCAGATACGCAGTATTTT.

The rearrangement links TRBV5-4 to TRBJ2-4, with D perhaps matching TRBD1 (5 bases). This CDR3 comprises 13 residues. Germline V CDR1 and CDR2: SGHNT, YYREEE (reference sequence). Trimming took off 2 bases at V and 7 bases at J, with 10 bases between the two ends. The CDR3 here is CASSFPGRNIQYF. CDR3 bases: TGTGCCAGCAGCTTCCCAGGGCGGAACATTCAGTACTTC.

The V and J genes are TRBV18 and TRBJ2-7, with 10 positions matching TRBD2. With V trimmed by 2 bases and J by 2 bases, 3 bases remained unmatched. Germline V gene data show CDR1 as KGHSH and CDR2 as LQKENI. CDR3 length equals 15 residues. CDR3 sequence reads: CASSPGLAGAYEQYF. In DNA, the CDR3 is TGTGCCAGCTCACCAGGGCTAGCGGGGGCCTACGAGCAGTACTTC.

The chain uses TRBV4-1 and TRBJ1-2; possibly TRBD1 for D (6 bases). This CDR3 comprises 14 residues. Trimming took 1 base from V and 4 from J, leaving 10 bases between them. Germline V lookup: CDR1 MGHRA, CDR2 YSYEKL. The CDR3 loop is CASSQARTVYGYTF. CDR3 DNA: TGCGCCAGCAGCCAAGCCCGGACAGTCTATGGCTACACCTTC.

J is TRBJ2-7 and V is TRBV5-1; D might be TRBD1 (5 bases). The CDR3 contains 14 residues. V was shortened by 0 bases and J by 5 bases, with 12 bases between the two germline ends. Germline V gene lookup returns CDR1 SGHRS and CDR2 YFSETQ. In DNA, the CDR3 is TGCGCCAGCAGCTTGGGTCCAGGGTCAAACGAGCAGTACTTC. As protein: CASSLGPGSNEQYF.

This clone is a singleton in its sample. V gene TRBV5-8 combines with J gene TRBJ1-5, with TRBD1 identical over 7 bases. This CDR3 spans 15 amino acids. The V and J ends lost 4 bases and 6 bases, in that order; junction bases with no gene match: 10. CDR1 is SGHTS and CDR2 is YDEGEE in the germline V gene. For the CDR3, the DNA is TGTGCCAGCAGCACCAACAGGGGAATGGCTCAGCCCCAGCATTTT. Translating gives CASSTNRGMAQPQHF.

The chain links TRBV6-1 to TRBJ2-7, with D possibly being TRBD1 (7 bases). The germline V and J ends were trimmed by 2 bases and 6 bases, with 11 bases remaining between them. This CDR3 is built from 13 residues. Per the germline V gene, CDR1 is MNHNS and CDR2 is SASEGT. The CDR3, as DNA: TGTGCCAGCAGTGAAAACAGGGGAGGCGAGCAGTACTTC. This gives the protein CASSENRGGEQYF.

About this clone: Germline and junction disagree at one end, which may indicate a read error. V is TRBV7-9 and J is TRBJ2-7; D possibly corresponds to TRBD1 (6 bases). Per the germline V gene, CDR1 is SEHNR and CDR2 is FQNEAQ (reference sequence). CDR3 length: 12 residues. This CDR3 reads CSSSVDSYEQYF. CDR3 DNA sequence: TGTTCCAGCAGCGTGGACAGCTACGAGCAGTACTTC.

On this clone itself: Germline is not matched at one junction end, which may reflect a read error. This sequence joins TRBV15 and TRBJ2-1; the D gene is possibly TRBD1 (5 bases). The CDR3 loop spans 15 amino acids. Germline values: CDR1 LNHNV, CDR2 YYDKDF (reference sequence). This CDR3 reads CATSRGRGTYNDQFF. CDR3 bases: TGTGCCACCAGCAGAGGAAGGGGTACCTACAATGATCAGTTCTTC.